This T cell receptor (beta chain) is from a study of naive CD8 T cells in extremely preterm neonates. Profiling relied on immunoSEQ multiplex PCR, and the TCRdb table lists in-frame clones only, not all of them. Among approximately 7,900 clones listed, roughly 98% were seen once. Trimming cost V 0 bases and J 7 bases; bases outside gene matches: 3. Germline assignment: CDR1 LGHNA and CDR2 YSLEER. CDR3 length: 16 amino acids. This clone showed up just once. This rearrangement joins TRBV4-3 to TRBJ2-2, with 12 bases aligning to TRBD2. Sequenced: naive CD8+ T cells from blood. This sequence was found in a human donor in good health. The CDR3 is CASSQDPGLAGGELFF. The CDR3 DNA reads TGCGCCAGCAGCCAAGATCCGGGACTAGCGGGCGGGGAGCTGTTTTTT.